This paragraph covers one T cell receptor beta chain sequence. Its antigen is still unknown. There are no base qualities to consult, and no much larger clone falls within one base. CDR3 length: 15 amino acids, cysteine to phenylalanine. The only DNA kept is the CDR3, 45 bases in frame from the first base. Between the V and J ends, shortened by 6 bases and 2 bases respectively, the junction contains 16 bases. Looking up the germline V gene (reference sequence) yields CDR1 MNHNY and CDR2 SVGAGI. The sample comes from a study of OX40 agonist ivuxolimab in advanced cancers. Turning to the overall study: Ivuxolimab was an agonistic, fully human IgG2 monoclonal antibody directed against OX40 (CD134), a costimulatory receptor. Intravenous ivuxolimab was administered to patients every 2 weeks at six dose levels: 0.01, 0.1, 0.3, 1.5, 3 and 10 mg/kg. Of the approximately 53 patients in dose escalation, some 19 had hepatocellular carcinoma, some 15 had melanoma, 9 had renal cell carcinoma and 9 had head and neck cancer. The dose-escalation cohort was 82.7% male with a mean age of about 60 years, ranging from about 20 to 85. Prior anti-PD-1, anti-PD-L1 or anti-CTLA-4 therapy was permitted, and checkpoint inhibitors had been received by roughly 42% of dose-escalation patients. Three dose-escalation patients achieved partial responses, one with hepatocellular carcinoma and two with cutaneous melanoma. The point of sequencing TCRbeta in the periphery was to test whether ivuxolimab changed TCR sequence diversity and drove clonal T-cell expansion. The paper describes the monotherapy dose-escalation part (N ≈ 51 patients) of the phase I trial of ivuxolimab. General findings and caveats noted by the study authors: Partial responders in the 0.1-3.0 mg/kg groups had among the lowest normalized peripheral clonal expansion, especially among CD8+ T cells. The antigen specificity of the peripheral T cells that underwent clonal expansion was not determined. After ivuxolimab, expanded clones were on average more numerous among CD8+ T cells than among CD4+ T cells. At doses from 0.1 to 3.0 mg/kg, clonal expansion was seen in both CD4+ and CD8+ blood T cells between baseline and week 6. Low levels of normalized T-cell clonal expansion were also seen in some patients who did not respond.

Genomic DNA was isolated from the sorted cells so that the TCRbeta CDR3 region could be sequenced. The immunoSEQ Assay was used to sequence the TCRbeta CDR3 regions. TCRdb holds this immuneACCESS table with in-frame rearrangements only. Some clones are missing; in checked studies, unresolved V genes explain under half, and the rest has no known cause. Within this sample are around 63,000 clones, with 89% of them counted one time only. The ten largest clones take up about 1% of the sample. The trial excluded patients who had a history of autoimmune disease or who were on systemic immunosuppression. In every dose cohort, peripheral blood was drawn for TCR sequencing at baseline, cycle 4 day 1, and cycle 7 day 1. Samples came from an open-label, multicenter, first-in-human phase I dose-escalation trial of ivuxolimab. Adults with locally advanced or metastatic head and neck squamous cell, hepatocellular, melanoma or renal cell carcinoma were enrolled in the trial. Before TCR sequencing, CD4+ and CD8+ T cells were separately sorted from peripheral blood.

This specimen was CD4+ or CD8+ T cells sorted from blood, taken in a trial of the OX40 agonist ivuxolimab. The V and J segments used are TRBV6-6 and TRBJ2-5, and possibly TRBD1, on 6 matching bases. The receptor was derived from an adult with an advanced solid tumor such as melanoma, head and neck, liver or kidney cancer. The sequence in DNA is TGTGCCAGCAGCCAGATAACAGGGTCGCAAGAGACCCAGTACTTC. It codes for CASSQITGSQETQYF.